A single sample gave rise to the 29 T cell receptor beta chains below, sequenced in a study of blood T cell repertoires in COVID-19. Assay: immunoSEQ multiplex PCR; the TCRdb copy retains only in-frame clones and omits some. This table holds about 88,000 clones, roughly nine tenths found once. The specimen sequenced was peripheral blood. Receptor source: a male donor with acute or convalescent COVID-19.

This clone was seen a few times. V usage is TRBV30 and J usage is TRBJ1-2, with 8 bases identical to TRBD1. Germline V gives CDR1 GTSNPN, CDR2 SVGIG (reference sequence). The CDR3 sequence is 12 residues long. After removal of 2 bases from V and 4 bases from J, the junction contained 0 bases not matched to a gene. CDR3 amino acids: CAWSTGGYGYTF. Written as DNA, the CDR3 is TGTGCCTGGAGTACAGGGGGCTATGGCTACACCTTC.

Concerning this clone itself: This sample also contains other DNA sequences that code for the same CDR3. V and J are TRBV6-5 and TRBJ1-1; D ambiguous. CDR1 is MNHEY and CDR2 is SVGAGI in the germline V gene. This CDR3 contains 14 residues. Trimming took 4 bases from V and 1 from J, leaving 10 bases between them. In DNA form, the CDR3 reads TGTGCCAGCAGTTCCGGACGGGGGAACACTGAAGCTTTCTTT. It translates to CASSSGRGNTEAFF.

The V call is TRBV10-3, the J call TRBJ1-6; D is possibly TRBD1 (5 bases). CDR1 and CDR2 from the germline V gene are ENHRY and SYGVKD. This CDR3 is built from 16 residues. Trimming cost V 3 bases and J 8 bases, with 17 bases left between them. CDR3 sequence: CAISEPGVGVYSPLHF. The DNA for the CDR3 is TGTGCCATCAGTGAACCGGGGGTAGGTGTGTATTCACCCCTCCACTTT.

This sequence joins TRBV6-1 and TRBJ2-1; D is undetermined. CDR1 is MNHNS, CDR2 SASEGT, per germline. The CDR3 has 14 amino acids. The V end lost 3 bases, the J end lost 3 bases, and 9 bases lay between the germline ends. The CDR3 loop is CASSEGRFYNEQFF. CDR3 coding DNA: TGTGCCAGCAGTGAGGGCCGTTTCTACAATGAGCAGTTCTTC.

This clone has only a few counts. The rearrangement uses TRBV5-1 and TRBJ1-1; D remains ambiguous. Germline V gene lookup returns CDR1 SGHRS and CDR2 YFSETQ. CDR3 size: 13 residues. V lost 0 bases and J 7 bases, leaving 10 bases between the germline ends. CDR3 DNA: TGCGCCAGCAGCTTGGCCTGGGAGGGTGAAGCTTTCTTT. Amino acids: CASSLAWEGEAFF.

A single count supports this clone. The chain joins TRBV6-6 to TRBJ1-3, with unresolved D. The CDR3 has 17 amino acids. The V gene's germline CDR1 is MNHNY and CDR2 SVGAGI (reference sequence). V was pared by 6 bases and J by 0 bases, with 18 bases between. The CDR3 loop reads CASSRLVILLSGNTIYF. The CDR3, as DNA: TGTGCCAGCAGCCGACTGGTCATCTTACTCTCTGGAAACACCATATATTTT.

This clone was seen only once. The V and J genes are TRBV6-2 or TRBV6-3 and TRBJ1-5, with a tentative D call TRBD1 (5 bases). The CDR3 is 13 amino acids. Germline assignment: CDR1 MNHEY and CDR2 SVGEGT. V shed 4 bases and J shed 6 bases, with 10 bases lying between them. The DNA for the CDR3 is TGTGCCAGCAGTTTTATAGGGGTTCAGCCCCAGCATTTT. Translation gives CASSFIGVQPQHF.

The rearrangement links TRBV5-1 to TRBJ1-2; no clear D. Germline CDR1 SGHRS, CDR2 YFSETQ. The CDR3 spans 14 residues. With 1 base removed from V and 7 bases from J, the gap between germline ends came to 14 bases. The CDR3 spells CASSLSGRLSGYTF. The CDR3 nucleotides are TGCGCCAGCAGCTTGTCAGGTCGGTTGAGTGGCTACACCTTC.

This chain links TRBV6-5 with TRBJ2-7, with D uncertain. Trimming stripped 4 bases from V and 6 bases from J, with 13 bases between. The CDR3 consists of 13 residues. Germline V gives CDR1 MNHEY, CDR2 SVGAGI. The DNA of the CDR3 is TGTGCCAGCAGTTCTGGCCAGGCTTCCGAGCAGTACTTC. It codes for CASSSGQASEQYF.

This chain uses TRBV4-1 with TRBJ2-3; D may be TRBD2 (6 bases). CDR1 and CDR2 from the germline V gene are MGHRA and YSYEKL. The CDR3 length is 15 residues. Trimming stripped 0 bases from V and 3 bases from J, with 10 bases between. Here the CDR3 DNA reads TGCGCCAGCAGCCAAGAGAGGCGGGGTACAGATACGCAGTATTTT. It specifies CASSQERRGTDTQYF.

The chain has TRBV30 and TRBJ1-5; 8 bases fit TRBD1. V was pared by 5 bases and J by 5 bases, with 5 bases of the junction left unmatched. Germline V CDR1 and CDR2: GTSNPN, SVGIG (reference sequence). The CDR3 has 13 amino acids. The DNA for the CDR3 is TGTGCCTGGGGGACAGGCTTGGATCAGCCCCAGCATTTT. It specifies CAWGTGLDQPQHF.

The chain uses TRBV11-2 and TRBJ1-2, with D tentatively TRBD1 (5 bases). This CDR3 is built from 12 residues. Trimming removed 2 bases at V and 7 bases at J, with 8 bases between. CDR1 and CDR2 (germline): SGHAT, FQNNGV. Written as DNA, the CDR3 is TGTGCCAGCAGCTTACAGGGCGGTGGCTACACCTTC. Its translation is CASSLQGGGYTF.

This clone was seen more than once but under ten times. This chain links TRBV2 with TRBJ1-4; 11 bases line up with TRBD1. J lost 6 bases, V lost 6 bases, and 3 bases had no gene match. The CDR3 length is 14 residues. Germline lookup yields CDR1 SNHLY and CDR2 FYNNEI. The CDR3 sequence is CASRGQGADEKLFF. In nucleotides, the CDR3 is TGTGCCAGCAGAGGACAGGGGGCGGATGAAAAACTGTTTTTT.

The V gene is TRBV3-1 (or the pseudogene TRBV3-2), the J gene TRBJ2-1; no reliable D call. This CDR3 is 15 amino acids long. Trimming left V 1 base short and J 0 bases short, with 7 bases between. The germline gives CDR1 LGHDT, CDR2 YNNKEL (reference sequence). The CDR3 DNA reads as TGTGCCAGCAGCCAAGTTAGACTCTCCTACAATGAGCAGTTCTTC. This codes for CASSQVRLSYNEQFF.

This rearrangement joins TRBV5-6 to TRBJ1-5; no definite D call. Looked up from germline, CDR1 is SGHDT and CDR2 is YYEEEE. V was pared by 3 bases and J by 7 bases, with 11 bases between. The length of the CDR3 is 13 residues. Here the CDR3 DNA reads TGTGCCAGCAGCTACGGGAGGGTCCAGCCCCAGCATTTT. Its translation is CASSYGRVQPQHF.

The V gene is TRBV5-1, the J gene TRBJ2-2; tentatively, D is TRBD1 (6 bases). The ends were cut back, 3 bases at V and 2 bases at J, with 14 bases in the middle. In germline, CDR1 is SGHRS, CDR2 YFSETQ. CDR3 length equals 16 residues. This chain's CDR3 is CASSSEQGPNTGELFF. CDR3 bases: TGCGCCAGCAGCTCCGAACAGGGACCAAACACCGGGGAGCTGTTTTTT.

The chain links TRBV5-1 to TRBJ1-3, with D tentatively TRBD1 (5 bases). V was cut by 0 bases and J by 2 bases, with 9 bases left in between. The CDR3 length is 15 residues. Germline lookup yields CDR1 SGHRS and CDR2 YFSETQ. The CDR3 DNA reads TGCGCCAGCAGCTTGGCCAGGGAGGCTGGAAACACCATATATTTT. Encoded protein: CASSLAREAGNTIYF.

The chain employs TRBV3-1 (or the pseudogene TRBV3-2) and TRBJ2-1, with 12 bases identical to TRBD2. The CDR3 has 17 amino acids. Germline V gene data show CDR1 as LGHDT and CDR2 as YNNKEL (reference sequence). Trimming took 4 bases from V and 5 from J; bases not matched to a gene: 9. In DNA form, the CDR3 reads TGTGCCAGCAGCCTCTACGGACTAGCGGGGTGGAACAATGAGCAGTTCTTC. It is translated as CASSLYGLAGWNNEQFF.

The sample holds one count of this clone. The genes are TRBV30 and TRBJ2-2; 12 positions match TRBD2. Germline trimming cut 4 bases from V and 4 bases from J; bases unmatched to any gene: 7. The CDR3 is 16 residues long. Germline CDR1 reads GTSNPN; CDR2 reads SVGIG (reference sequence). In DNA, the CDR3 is TGTGCCTGGAAAGAGGGACTAGCGGGCTCCACCGGGGAGCTGTTTTTT. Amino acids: CAWKEGLAGSTGELFF. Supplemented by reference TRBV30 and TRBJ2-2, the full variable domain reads SQTIHQWPATLVQPVGSPLSLECTVEGTSNPNLYWYRQAAGRGLQLLFYSVGIGQISSEVPQNLSASRPQDRQFILSSKKLLLSDSGFYLCAWKEGLAGSTGELFFGEGSRLTVL.

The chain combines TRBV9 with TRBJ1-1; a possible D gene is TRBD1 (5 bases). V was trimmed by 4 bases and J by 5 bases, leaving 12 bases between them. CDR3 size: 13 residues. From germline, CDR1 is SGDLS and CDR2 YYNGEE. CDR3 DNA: TGTGCCAGCAGCAGGGGAAAGGGAACTGAAGCTTTCTTT. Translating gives CASSRGKGTEAFF.

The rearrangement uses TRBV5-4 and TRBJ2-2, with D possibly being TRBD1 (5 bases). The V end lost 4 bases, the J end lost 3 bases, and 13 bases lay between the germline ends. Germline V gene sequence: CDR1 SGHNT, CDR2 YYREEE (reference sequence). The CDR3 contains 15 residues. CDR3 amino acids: CASSLPIGDTGELFF. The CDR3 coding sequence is TGTGCCAGCAGCCTCCCTATAGGGGACACCGGGGAGCTGTTTTTT.

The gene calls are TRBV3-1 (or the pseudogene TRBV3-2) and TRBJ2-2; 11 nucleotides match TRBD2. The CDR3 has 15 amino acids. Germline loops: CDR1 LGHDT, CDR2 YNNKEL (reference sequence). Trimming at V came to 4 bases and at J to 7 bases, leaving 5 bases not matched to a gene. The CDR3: CASSLAGGPGGELFF. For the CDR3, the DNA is TGTGCCAGCAGCCTAGCGGGGGGGCCAGGCGGGGAGCTGTTTTTT.

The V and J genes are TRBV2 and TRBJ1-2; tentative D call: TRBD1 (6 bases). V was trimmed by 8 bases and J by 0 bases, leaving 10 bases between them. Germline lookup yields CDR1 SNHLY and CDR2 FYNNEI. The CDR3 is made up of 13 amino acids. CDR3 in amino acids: CASPEGANYGYTF. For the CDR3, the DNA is TGTGCCAGCCCAGAGGGGGCTAACTATGGCTACACCTTC.

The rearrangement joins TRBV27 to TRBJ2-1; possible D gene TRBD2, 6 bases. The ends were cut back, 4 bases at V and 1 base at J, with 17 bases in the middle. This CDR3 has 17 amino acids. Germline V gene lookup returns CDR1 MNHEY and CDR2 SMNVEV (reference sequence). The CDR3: CASSSIKLAQSYNEQFF. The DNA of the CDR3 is TGTGCCAGCAGTTCCATTAAACTAGCTCAATCCTACAATGAGCAGTTCTTC.

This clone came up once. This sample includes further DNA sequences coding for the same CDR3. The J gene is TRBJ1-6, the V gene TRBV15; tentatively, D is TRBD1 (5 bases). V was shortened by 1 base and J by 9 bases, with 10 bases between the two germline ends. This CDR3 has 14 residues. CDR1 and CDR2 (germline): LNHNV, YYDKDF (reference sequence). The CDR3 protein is CATSRVQGSSPLHF. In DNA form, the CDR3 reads TGTGCCACCAGCAGAGTGCAGGGAAGTTCACCCCTCCACTTT. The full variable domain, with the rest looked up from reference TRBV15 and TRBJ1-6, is DAMVIQNPRYQVTQFGKPVTLSCSQTLNHNVMYWYQQKSSQAPKLLFHYYDKDFNNEADTPDNFQSRRPNTSFCFLDIRSPGLGDTAMYLCATSRVQGSSPLHFGNGTRLTVT.

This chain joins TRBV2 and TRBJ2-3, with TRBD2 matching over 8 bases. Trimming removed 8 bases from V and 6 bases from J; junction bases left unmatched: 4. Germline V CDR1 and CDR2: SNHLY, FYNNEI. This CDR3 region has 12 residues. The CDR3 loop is CASAGGRDTQYF. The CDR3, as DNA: TGTGCCAGCGCGGGGGGCAGGGATACGCAGTATTTT.

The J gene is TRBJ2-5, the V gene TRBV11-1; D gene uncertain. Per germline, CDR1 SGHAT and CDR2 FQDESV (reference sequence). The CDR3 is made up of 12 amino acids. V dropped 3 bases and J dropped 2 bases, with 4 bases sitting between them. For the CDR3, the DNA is TGTGCCAGCAGCTTCATGCAAGAGACCCAGTACTTC. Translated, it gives CASSFMQETQYF.

CDR3 sequence reads: CATGLGVAGTGDTQYF. CDR3 coding DNA: TGTGCCACCGGGTTGGGGGTAGCGGGGACCGGGGATACGCAGTATTTT. The chain links TRBV10-3 to TRBJ2-3; 8 bases fit TRBD2. The J segment lost 6 bases and the V segment lost 10 bases, leaving 18 bases of the junction unmatched. Germline CDR1 is ENHRY and CDR2 is SYGVKD. There are 16 residues in the CDR3.

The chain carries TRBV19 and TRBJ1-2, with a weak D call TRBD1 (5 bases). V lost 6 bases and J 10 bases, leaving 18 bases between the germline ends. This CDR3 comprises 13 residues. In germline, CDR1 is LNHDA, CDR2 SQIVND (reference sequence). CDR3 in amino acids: CASSVTGVGFYTF. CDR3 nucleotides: TGTGCCAGTAGCGTCACGGGGGTAGGATTCTACACCTTC.